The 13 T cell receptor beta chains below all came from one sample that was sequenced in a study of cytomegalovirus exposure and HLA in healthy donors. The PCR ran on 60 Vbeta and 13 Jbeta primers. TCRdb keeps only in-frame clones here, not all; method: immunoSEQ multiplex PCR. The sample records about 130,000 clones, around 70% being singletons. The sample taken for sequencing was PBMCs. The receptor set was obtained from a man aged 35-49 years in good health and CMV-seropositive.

The CDR3 coding sequence is TGTGCCAGCACCGCCGGGACTAGCGGTAATGAGCAGTTCTTC. Amino acids: CASTAGTSGNEQFF. The chain joins TRBV2 to TRBJ2-1, with 11 bases lining up with TRBD2. Trimming removed 7 bases from V and 7 bases from J; junction bases left unmatched: 6. The CDR3 runs to 14 residues. CDR1 is SNHLY and CDR2 is FYNNEI in the germline V gene.

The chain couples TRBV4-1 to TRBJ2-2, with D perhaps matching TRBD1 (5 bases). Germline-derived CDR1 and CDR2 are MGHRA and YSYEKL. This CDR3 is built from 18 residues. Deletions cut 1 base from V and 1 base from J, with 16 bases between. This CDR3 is CASSQGPFFTGNTGELFF. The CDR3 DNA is TGCGCCAGCAGCCAAGGCCCATTCTTTACAGGGAACACCGGGGAGCTGTTTTTT.

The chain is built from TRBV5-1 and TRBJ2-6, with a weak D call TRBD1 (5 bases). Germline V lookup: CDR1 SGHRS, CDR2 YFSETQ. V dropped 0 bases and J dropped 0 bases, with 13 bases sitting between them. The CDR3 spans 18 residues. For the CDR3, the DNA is TGCGCCAGCAGCTTGGGAGCAGGGTCCTTCTCTGGGGCCAACGTCCTGACTTTC. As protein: CASSLGAGSFSGANVLTF.

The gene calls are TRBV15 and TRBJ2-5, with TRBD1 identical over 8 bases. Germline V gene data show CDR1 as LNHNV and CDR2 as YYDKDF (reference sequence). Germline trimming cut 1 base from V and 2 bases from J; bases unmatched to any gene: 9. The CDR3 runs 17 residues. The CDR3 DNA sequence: TGTGCCACCAGCAGAGTGGGGGACAGGAGGGCGCAAGAGACCCAGTACTTC. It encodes CATSRVGDRRAQETQYF.

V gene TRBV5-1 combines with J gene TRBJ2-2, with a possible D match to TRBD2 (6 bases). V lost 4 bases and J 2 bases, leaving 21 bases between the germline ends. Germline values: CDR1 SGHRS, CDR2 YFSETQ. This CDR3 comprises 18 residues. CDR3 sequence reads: CASSPRVREYSNTGELFF. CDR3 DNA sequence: TGCGCCAGCAGCCCCCGGGTTCGGGAGTATTCAAACACCGGGGAGCTGTTTTTT.

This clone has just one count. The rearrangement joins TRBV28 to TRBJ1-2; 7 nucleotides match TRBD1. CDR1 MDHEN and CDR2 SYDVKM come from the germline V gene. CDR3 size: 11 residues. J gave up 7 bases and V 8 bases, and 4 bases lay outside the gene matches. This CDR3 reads CASGSGGGYTF. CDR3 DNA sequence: TGTGCCAGCGGATCAGGGGGTGGCTACACCTTC.

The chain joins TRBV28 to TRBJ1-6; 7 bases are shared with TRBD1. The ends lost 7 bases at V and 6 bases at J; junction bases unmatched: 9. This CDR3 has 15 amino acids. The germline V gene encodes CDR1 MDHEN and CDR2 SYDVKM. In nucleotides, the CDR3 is TGTGCCAGCAATTCCCCGACAGGGAGTAATTCACCCCTCCACTTT. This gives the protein CASNSPTGSNSPLHF. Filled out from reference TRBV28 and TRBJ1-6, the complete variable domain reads DVKVTQSSRYLVKRTGEKVFLECVQDMDHENMFWYRQDPGLGLRLIYFSYDVKMKEKGDIPEGYSVSREKKERFSLILESASTNQTSMYLCASNSPTGSNSPLHFGNGTRLTVT.

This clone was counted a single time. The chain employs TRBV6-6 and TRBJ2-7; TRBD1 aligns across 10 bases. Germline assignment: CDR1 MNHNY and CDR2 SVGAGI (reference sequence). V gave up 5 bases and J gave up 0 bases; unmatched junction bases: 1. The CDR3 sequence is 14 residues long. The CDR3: CASSRDRGSYEQYF. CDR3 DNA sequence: TGTGCCAGCAGTAGGGACAGGGGCTCCTACGAGCAGTACTTC.

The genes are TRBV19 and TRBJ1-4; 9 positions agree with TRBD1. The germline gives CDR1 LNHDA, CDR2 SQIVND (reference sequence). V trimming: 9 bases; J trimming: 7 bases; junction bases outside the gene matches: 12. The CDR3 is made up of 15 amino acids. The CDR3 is CASQLLGQGTEKLFF. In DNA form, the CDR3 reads TGTGCCAGCCAACTACTGGGACAGGGAACTGAAAAACTGTTTTTT. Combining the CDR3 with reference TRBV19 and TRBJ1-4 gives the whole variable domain DGGITQSPKYLFRKEGQNVTLSCEQNLNHDAMYWYRQDPGQGLRLIYYSQIVNDFQKGDIAEGYSVSREKKESFPLTVTSAQKNPTAFYLCASQLLGQGTEKLFFGSGTQLSVL.

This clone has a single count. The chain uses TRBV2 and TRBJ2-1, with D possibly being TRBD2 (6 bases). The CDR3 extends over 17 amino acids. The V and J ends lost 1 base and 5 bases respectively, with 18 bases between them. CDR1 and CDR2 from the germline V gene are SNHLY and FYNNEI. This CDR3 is CASSEGRRASYNNEQFF. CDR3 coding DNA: TGTGCCAGCAGTGAAGGAAGGAGGGCCTCGTATAACAATGAGCAGTTCTTC.

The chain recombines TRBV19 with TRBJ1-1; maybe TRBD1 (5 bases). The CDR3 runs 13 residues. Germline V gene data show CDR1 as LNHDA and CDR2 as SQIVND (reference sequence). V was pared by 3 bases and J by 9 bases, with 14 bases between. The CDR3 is CASSINGGGKAFF. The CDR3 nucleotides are TGTGCCAGTAGTATTAACGGCGGGGGGAAAGCTTTCTTT.

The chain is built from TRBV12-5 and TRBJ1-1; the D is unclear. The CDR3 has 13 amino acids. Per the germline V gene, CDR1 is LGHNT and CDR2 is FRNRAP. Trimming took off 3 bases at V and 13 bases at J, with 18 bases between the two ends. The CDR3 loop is CASGFSDTPVGFF. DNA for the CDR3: TGTGCTAGTGGTTTCTCAGACACACCGGTAGGTTTCTTT.

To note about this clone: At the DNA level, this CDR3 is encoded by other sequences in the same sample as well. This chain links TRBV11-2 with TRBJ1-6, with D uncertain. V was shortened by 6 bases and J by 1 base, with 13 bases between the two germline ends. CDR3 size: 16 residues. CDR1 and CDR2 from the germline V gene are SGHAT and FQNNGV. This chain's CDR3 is CASSLESVSYNSPLHF. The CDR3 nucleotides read TGTGCCAGCAGTCTCGAGTCGGTGTCCTATAATTCACCCCTCCACTTT.